This TCR beta chain was identified during a study of response to subunit inactivated influenza vaccine. Regarding the study as a whole: T cells newly recruited by each seasonal influenza vaccination are few, the authors suggested.

A single record per CDR3 protein comes from TCRdb applying MiXCR to the RT-PCR reads. The table shows over 400,000 distinct CDR3 sequences, with 10% to 15% occurring only once. The sample holds a few counts of this clonotype. Its target is unknown. This TCR came from a man aged 50 to 59 who received an inactivated influenza vaccine. The material sequenced was PBMCs from blood, taken more than 35 days after vaccination.

The DNA for the CDR3 is TGTGCCAGCAGGCACCCATCGACTAGCGGGCCTACTCCCTACAATGAGCAGTTCTTC. Amino acid sequence: CASRHPSTSGPTPYNEQFF. This chain joins TRBV6-2 or TRBV6-3 and TRBJ2-1; 10 nucleotides agree with TRBD2. CDR1 is MNHEY and CDR2 is SVGEGT in the germline V gene. CDR3 length equals 19 residues. V lost 6 bases and J lost 2; bases outside the gene matches: 16.